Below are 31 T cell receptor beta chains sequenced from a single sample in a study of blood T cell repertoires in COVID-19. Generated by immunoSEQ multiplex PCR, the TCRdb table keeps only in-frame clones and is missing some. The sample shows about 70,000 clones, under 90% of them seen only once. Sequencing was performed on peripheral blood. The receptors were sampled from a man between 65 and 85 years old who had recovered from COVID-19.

DNA for the CDR3: TGCAGTGCCCCCGACTATGATACGCAGTATTTT. This sequence encodes CSAPDYDTQYF. This chain uses TRBV20-1 with TRBJ2-3; maybe TRBD2 (5 bases). This CDR3 is built from 11 residues. CDR1 and CDR2 (germline): DFQATT, SNEGSKA (reference sequence). Deletions cut 6 bases from V and 6 bases from J, with 10 bases between.

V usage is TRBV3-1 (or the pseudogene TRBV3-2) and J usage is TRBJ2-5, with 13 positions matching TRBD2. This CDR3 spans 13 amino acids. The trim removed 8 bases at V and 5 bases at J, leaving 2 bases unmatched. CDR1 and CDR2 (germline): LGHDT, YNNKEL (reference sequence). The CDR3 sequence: CASRTSGGETQYF. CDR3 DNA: TGTGCCAGCCGGACTAGCGGGGGTGAGACCCAGTACTTC.

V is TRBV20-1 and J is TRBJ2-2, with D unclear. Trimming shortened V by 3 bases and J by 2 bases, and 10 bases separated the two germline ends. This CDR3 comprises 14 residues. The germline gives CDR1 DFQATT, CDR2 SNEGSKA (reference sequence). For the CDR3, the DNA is TGCAGTGCTAGTTCTACAGATAACACCGGGGAGCTGTTTTTT. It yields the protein CSASSTDNTGELFF.

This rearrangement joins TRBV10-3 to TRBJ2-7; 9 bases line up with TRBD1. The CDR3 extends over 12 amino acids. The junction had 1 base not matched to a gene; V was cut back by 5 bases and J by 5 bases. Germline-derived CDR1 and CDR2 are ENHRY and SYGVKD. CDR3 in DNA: TGTGCCATCAGTACAGGGGGCAACGAGCAGTACTTC. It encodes CAISTGGNEQYF.

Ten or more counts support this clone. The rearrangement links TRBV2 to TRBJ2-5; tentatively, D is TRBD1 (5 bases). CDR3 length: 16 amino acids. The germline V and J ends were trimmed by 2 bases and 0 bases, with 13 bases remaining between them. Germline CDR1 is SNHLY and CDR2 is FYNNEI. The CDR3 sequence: CASSESGHTYQETQYF. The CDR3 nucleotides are TGTGCCAGCAGTGAATCCGGACATACGTACCAAGAGACCCAGTACTTC.

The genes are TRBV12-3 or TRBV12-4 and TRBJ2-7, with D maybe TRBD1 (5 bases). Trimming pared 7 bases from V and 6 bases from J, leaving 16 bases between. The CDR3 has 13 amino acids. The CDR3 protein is CASTLGRAPEQYF. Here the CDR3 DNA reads TGTGCCAGCACCCTCGGCAGGGCCCCCGAGCAGTACTTC.

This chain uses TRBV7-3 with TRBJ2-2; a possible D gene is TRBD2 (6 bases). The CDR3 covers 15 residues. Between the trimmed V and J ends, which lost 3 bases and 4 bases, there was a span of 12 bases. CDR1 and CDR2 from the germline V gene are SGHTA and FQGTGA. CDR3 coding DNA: TGTGCCAGCAGCTTCTTCCAGGGAGGCACCGGGGAGCTGTTTTTT. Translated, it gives CASSFFQGGTGELFF.

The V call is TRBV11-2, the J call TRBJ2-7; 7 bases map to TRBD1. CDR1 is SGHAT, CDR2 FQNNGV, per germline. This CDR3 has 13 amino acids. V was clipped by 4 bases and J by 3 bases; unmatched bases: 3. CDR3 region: CASSWDSFYEQYF. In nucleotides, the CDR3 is TGTGCCAGCAGCTGGGACAGTTTCTACGAGCAGTACTTC. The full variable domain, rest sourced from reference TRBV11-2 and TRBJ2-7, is EAGVAQSPRYKIIEKRQSVAFWCNPISGHATLYWYQQILGQGPKLLIQFQNNGVVDDSQLPKDRFSAERLKGVDSTLKIQPAKLEDSAVYLCASSWDSFYEQYFGPGTRLTVT.

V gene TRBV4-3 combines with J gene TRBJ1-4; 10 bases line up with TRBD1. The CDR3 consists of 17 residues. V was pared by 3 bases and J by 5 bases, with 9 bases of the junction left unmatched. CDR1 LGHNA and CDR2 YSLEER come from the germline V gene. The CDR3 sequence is CASSQETGGDLNEKLFF. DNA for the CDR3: TGCGCCAGCAGCCAGGAGACAGGGGGCGATCTCAATGAAAAACTGTTTTTT.

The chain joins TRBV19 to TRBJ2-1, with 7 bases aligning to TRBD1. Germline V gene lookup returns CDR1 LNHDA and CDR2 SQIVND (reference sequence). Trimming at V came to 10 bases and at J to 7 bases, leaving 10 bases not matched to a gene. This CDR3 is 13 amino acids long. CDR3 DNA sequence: TGTGCCACCTCCAGGGGGTTGGGTAATGAGCAGTTCTTC. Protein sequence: CATSRGLGNEQFF. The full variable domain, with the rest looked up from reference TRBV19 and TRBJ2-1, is DGGITQSPKYLFRKEGQNVTLSCEQNLNHDAMYWYRQDPGQGLRLIYYSQIVNDFQKGDIAEGYSVSREKKESFPLTVTSAQKNPTAFYLCATSRGLGNEQFFGPGTRLTVL.

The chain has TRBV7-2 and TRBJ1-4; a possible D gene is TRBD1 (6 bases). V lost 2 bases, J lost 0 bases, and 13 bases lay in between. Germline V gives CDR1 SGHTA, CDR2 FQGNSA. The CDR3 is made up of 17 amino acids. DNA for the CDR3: TGTGCCAGCAGCTTACAGGGGAACGCTGCAACTAATGAAAAACTGTTTTTT. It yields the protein CASSLQGNAATNEKLFF.

The CDR3 DNA reads TGTGCCAGCAGTTTAGTTATAAATCAGCCCCAGCATTTT. This gives the protein CASSLVINQPQHF. V is TRBV12-3 or TRBV12-4 and J is TRBJ1-5; D unresolved. The CDR3 length is 13 residues. V was cut by 1 base and J by 4 bases, with 5 bases left in between.

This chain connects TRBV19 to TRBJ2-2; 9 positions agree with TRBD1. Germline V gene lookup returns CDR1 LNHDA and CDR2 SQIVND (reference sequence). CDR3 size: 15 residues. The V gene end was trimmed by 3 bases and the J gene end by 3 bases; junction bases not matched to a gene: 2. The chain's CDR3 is CASSMGTGYTGELFF. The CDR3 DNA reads TGTGCCAGTAGTATGGGGACAGGGTACACCGGGGAGCTGTTTTTT. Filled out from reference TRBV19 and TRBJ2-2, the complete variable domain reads DGGITQSPKYLFRKEGQNVTLSCEQNLNHDAMYWYRQDPGQGLRLIYYSQIVNDFQKGDIAEGYSVSREKKESFPLTVTSAQKNPTAFYLCASSMGTGYTGELFFGEGSRLTVL.

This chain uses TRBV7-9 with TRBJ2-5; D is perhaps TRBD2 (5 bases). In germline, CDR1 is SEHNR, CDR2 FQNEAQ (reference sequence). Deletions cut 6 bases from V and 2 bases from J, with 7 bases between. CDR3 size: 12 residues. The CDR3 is CASSREQETQYF. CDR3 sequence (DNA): TGTGCCAGCAGTAGGGAGCAAGAGACCCAGTACTTC.

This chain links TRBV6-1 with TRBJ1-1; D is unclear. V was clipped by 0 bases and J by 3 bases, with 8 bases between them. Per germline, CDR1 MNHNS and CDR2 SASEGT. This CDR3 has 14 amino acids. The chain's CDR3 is CASSEAPADTEAFF. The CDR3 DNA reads TGTGCCAGCAGTGAAGCGCCGGCGGACACTGAAGCTTTCTTT.

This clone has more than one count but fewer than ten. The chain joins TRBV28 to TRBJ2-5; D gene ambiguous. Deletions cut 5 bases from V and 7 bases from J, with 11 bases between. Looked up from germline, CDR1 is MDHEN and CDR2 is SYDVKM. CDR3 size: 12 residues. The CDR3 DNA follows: TGTGCCAGCAGTCCTAGACTGGGGACCCAGTACTTC. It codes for CASSPRLGTQYF.

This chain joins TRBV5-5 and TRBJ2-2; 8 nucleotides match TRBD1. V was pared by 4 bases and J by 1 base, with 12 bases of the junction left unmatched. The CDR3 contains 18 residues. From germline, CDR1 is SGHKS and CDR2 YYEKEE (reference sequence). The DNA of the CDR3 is TGTGCCAGCAGCCCGTCACCTACCGGGACAGGGAACACCGGGGAGCTGTTTTTT. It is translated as CASSPSPTGTGNTGELFF. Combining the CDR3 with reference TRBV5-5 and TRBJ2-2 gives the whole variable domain DAGVTQSPTHLIKTRGQQVTLRCSPISGHKSVSWYQQVLGQGPQFIFQYYEKEERGRGNFPDRFSARQFPNYSSELNVNALLLGDSALYLCASSPSPTGTGNTGELFFGEGSRLTVL.

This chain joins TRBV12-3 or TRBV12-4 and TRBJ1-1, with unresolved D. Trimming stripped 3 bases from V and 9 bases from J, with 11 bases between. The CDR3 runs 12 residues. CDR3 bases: TGTGCCAGCAGTTTTTCAGTCGTTCAAGCTTTCTTT. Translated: CASSFSVVQAFF.

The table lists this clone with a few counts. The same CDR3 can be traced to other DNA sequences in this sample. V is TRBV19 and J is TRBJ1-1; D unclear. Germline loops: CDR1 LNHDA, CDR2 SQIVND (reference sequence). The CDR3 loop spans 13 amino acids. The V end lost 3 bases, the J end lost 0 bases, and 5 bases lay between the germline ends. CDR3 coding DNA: TGTGCCAGTAGTATTCAGGTGAACACTGAAGCTTTCTTT. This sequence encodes CASSIQVNTEAFF. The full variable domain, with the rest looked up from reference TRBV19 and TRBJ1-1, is DGGITQSPKYLFRKEGQNVTLSCEQNLNHDAMYWYRQDPGQGLRLIYYSQIVNDFQKGDIAEGYSVSREKKESFPLTVTSAQKNPTAFYLCASSIQVNTEAFFGQGTRLTVV.

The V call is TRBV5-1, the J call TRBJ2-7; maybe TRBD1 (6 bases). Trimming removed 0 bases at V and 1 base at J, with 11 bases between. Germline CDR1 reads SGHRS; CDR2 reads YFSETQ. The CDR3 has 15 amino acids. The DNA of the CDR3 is TGCGCCAGCAGCTTGGTACCTACAGGGTCCTACGAGCAGTACTTC. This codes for CASSLVPTGSYEQYF.

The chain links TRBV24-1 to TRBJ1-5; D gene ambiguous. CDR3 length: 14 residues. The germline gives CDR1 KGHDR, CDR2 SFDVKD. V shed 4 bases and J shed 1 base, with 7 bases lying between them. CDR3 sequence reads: CATSDHLSNQPQHF. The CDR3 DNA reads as TGTGCCACCAGTGACCACCTAAGCAATCAGCCCCAGCATTTT.

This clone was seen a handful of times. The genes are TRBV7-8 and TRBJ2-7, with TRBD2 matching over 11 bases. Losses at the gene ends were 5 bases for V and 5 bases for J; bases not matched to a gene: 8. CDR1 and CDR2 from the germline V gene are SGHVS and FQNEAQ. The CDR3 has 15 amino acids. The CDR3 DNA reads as TGTGCCAGCAGCCCGTCCGCTAGCGGGAGGAACGAGCAGTACTTC. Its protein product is CASSPSASGRNEQYF. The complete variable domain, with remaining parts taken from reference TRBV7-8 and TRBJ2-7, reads GAGVSQSPRYKVAKRGQDVALRCDPISGHVSLFWYQQALGQGPEFLTYFQNEAQLDKSGLPSDRFFAERPEGSVSTLKIQRTQQEDSAVYLCASSPSASGRNEQYFGPGTRLTVT.

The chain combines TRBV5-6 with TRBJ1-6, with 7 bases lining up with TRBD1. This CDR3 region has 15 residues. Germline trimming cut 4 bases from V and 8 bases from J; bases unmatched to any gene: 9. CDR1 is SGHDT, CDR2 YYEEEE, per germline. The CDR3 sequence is CASSKLTGLDSPLHF. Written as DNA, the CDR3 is TGTGCCAGCAGCAAGCTGACAGGGTTGGATTCACCCCTCCACTTT.

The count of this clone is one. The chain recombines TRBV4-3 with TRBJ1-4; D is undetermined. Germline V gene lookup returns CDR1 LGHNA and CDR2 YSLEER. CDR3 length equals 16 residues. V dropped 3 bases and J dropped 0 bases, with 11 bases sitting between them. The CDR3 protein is CASSQNPSATNEKLFF. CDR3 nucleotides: TGCGCCAGCAGCCAGAACCCGAGTGCAACTAATGAAAAACTGTTTTTT.

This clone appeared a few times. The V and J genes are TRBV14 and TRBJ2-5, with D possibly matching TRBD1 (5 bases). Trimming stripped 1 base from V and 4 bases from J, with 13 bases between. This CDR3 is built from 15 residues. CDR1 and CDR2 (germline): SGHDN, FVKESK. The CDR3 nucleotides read TGTGCCAGCAGCCAAGTAATAGGGGCCGGAGAGACCCAGTACTTC. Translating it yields CASSQVIGAGETQYF.

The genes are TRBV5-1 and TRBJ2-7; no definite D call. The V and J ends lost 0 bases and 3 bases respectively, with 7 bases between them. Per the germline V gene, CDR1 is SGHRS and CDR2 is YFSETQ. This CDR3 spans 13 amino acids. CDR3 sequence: CASSLVSSYEQYF. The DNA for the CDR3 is TGCGCCAGCAGCTTGGTTTCTAGCTACGAGCAGTACTTC.

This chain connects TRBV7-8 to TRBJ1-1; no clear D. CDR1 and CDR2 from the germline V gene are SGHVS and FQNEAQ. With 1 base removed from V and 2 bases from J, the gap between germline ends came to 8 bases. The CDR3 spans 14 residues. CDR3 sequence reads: CASSLVPGNTEAFF. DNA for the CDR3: TGTGCCAGCAGCTTAGTTCCGGGAAACACTGAAGCTTTCTTT.

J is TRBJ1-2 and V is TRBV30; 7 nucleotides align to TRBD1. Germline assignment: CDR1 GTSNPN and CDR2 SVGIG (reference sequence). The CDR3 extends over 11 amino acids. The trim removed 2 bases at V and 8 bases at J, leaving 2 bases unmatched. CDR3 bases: TGTGCCTGGAGTCCGACAGGGGGCTACACCTTC. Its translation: CAWSPTGGYTF. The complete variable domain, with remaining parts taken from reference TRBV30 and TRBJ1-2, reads SQTIHQWPATLVQPVGSPLSLECTVEGTSNPNLYWYRQAAGRGLQLLFYSVGIGQISSEVPQNLSASRPQDRQFILSSKKLLLSDSGFYLCAWSPTGGYTFGSGTRLTVV.

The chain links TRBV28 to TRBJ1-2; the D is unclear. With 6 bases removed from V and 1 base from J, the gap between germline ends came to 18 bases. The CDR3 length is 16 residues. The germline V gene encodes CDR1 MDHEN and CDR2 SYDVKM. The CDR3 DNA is TGTGCCAGCAGATATTCTGGTGGGGAGCTTAACTATGGCTACACCTTC. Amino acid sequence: CASRYSGGELNYGYTF.

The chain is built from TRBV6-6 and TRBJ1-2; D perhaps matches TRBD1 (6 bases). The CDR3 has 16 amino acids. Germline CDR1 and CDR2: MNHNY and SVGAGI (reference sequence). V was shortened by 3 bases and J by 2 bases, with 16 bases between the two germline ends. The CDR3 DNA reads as TGTGCCAGCAGTTATTTTCGTGGGGGCTCCAACTATGGCTACACCTTC. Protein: CASSYFRGGSNYGYTF.

CDR3 coding DNA: TGTGCCAGCAGCATCAGGGGTGGGGACACTGAAGCTTTCTTT. As protein: CASSIRGGDTEAFF. This rearrangement joins TRBV6-2 or TRBV6-3 to TRBJ1-1, with a possible D match to TRBD1 (6 bases). The V gene's germline CDR1 is MNHEY and CDR2 SVGEGT. This CDR3 region has 14 residues. The V end was cut by 6 bases, the J end by 3 bases, with 14 bases between.